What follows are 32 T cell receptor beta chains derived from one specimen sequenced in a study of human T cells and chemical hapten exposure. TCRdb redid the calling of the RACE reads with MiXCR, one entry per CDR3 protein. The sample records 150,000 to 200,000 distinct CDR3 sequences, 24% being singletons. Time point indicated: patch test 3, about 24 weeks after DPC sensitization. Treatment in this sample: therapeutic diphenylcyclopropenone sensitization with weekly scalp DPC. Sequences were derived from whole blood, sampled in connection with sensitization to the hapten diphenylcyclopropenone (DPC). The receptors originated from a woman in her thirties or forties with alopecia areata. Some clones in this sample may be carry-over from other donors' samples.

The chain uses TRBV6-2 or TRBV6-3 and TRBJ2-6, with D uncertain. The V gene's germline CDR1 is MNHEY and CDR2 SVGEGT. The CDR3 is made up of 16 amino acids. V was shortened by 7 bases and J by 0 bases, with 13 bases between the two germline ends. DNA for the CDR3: TGTGCCAGCATCCCGACCCAGTCCTCTGGGGCCAACGTCCTGACTTTC. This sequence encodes CASIPTQSSGANVLTF.

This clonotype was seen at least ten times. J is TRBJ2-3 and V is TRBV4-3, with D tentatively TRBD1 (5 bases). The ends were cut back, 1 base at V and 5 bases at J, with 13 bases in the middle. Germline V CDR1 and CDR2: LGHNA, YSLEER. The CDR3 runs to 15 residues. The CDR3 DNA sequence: TGCGCCAGCAGCCAAGGGCCAGGGTCGAAAGATACGCAGTATTTT. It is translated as CASSQGPGSKDTQYF.

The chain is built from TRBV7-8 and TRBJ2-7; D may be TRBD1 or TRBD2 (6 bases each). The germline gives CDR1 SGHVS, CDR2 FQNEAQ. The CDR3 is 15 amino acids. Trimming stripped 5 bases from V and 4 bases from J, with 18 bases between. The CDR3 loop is CASSLRGVLSYEQYF. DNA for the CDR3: TGTGCCAGCAGCCTGAGGGGGGTCCTGAGTTACGAGCAGTACTTC.

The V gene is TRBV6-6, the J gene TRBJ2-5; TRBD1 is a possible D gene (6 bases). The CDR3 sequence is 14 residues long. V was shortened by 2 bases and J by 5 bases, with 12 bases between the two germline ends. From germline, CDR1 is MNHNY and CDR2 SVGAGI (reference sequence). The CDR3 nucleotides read TGTGCCAGCAGTTACGGCAGGGGCGTTGAGACCCAGTACTTC. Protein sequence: CASSYGRGVETQYF.

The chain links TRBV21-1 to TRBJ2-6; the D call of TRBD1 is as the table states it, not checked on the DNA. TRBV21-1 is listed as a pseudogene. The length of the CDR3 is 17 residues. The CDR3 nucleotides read TGTGCCAGCAGCGAGGAGACCCGGACGTCTGGGGCCAACGTCCTGACTTTC. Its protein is CASSEETRTSGANVLTF.

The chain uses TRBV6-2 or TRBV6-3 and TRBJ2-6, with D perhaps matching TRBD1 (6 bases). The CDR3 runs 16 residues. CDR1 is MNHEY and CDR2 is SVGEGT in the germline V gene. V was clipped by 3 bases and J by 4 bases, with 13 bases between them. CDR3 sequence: CASSYITGIGANVLTF. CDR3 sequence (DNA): TGTGCCAGCAGTTATATCACAGGGATCGGGGCCAACGTCCTGACTTTC.

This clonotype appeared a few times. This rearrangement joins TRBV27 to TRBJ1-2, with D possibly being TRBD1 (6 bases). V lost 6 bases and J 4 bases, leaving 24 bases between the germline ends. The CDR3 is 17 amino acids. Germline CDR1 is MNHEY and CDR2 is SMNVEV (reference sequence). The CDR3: CASRTTDGTVGGYGYTF. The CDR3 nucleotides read TGTGCCAGCAGAACCACGGACGGGACGGTAGGGGGCTATGGCTACACCTTC.

CDR3 nucleotides: TGCGCCAGCAGCTTGGACGGGCGACGGGTGCACGAGCAGTACTTC. Translating gives CASSLDGRRVHEQYF. V usage is TRBV5-1 and J usage is TRBJ2-7; D unresolved. V dropped 0 bases and J dropped 5 bases, with 15 bases sitting between them. This CDR3 comprises 15 residues. Germline CDR1 and CDR2: SGHRS and YFSETQ.

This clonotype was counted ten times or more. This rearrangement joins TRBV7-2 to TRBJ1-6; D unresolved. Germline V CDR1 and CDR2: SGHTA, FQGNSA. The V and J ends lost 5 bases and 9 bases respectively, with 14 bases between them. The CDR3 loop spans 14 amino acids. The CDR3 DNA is TGTGCCAGCAGCCGAGGGAGAGTGGCTTCACCCCTCCACTTT. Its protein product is CASSRGRVASPLHF.

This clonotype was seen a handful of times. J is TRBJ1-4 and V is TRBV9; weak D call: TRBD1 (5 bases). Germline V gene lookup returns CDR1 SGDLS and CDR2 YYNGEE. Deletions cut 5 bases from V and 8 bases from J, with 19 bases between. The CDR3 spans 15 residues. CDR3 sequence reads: CASSPGTVSVEKLFF. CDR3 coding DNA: TGTGCCAGCAGTCCCGGGACTGTGAGCGTGGAAAAACTGTTTTTT. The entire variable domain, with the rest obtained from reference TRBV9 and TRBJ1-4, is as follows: DSGVTQTPKHLITATGQRVTLRCSPRSGDLSVYWYQQSLDQGLQFLIQYYNGEERAKGNILERFSAQQFPDLHSELNLSSLELGDSALYFCASSPGTVSVEKLFFGSGTQLSVL.

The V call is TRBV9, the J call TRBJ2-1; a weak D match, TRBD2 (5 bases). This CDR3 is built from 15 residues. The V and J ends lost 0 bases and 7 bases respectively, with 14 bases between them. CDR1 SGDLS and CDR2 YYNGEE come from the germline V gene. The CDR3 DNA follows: TGTGCCAGCAGCGTAGGGCCTAGCATCAAGAATGAGCAGTTCTTC. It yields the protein CASSVGPSIKNEQFF.

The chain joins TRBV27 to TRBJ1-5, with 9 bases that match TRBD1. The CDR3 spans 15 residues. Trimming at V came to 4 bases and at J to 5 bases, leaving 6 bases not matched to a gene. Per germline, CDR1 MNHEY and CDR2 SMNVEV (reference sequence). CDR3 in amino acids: CASSSGQGSYQPQHF. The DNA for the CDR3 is TGTGCCAGCAGTTCCGGACAGGGGTCGTATCAGCCCCAGCATTTT.

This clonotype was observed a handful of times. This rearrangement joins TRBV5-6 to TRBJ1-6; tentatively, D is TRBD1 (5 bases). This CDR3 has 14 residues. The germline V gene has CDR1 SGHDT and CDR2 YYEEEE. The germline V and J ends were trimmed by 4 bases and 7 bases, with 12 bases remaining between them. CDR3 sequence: CASSLRDPNSPLHF. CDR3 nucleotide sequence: TGTGCCAGCAGCCTCCGGGACCCAAATTCACCCCTCCACTTT.

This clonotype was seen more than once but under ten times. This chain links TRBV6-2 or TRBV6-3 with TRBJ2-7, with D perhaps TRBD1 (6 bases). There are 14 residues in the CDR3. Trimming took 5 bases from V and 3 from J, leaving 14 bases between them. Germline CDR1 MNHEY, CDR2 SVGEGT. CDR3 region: CASSPGPRGYEQYF. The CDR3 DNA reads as TGTGCCAGCAGTCCAGGTCCCAGGGGCTACGAGCAGTACTTC.

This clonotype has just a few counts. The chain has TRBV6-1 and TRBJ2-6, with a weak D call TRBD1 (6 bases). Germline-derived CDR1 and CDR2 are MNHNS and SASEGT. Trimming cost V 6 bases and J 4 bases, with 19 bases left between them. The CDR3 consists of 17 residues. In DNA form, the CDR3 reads TGTGCCAGCAGGGGGACACACACTATCTCCGGGGCCAACGTCCTGACTTTC. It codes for CASRGTHTISGANVLTF.

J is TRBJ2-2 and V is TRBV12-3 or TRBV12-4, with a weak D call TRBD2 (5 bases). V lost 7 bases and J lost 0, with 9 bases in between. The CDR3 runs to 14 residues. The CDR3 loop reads CASKRRANTGELFF. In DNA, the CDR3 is TGTGCCAGCAAGCGGCGGGCGAACACCGGGGAGCTGTTTTTT.

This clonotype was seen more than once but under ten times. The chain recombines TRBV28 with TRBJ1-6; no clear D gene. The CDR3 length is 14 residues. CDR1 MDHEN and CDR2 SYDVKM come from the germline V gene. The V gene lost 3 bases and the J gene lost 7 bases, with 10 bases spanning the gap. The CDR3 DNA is TGTGCCAGCAGTTTGGCCGGCGGGAATTCACCCCTCCACTTT. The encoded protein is CASSLAGGNSPLHF.

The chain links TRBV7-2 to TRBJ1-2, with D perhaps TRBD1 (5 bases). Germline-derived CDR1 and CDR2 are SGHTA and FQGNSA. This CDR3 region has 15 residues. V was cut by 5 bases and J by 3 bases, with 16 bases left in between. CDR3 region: CASSSGRQTYYGYTF. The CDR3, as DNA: TGTGCCAGCAGCAGTGGGAGACAGACATACTATGGCTACACCTTC.

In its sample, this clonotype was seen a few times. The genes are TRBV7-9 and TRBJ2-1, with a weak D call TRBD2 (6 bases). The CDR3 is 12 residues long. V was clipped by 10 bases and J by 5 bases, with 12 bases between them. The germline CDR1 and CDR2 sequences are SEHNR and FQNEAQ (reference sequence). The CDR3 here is CAIGGANNEQFF. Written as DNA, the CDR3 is TGTGCCATCGGCGGGGCAAACAATGAGCAGTTCTTC.

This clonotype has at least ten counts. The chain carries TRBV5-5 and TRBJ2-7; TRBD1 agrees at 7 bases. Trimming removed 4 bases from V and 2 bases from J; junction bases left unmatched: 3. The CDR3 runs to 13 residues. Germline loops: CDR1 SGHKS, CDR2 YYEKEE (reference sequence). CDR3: CASSRQGTYEQYF. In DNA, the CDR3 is TGTGCCAGCAGCCGACAGGGTACCTACGAGCAGTACTTC. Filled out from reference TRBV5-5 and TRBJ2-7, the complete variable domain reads DAGVTQSPTHLIKTRGQQVTLRCSPISGHKSVSWYQQVLGQGPQFIFQYYEKEERGRGNFPDRFSARQFPNYSSELNVNALLLGDSALYLCASSRQGTYEQYFGPGTRLTVT.

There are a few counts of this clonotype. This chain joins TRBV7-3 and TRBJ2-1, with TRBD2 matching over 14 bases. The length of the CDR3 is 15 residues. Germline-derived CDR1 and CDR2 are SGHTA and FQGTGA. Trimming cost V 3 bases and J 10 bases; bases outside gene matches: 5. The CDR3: CASSFLGLAGVEQFF. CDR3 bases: TGTGCCAGCAGCTTCTTGGGACTAGCGGGAGTGGAGCAGTTCTTC.

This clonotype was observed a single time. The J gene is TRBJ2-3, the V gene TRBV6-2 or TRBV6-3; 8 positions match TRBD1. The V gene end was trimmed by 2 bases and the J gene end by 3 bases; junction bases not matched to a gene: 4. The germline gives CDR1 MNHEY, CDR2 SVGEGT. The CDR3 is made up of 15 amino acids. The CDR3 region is CASSYGQGRTDTQYF. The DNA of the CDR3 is TGTGCCAGCAGTTACGGACAGGGTAGGACAGATACGCAGTATTTT.

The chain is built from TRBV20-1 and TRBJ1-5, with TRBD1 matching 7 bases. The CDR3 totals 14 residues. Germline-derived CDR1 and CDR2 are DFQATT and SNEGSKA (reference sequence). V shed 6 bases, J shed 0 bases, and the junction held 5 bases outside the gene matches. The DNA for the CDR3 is TGCAGTGCCCCGACAGGGAATAGCAATCAGCCCCAGCATTTT. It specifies CSAPTGNSNQPQHF.

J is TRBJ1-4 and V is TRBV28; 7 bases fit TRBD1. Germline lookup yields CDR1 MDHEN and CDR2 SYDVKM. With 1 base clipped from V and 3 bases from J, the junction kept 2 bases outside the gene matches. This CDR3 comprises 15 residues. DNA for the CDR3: TGTGCCAGCAGTTTATTCGGGACAGCTAATGAAAAACTGTTTTTT. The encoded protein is CASSLFGTANEKLFF.

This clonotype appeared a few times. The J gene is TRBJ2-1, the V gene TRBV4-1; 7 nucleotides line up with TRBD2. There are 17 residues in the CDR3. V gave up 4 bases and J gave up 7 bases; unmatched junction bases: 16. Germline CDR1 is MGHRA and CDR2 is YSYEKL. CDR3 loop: CASSREAPSGNSNEQFF. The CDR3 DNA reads TGCGCCAGCAGCCGAGAGGCACCTAGCGGAAACTCGAATGAGCAGTTCTTC.

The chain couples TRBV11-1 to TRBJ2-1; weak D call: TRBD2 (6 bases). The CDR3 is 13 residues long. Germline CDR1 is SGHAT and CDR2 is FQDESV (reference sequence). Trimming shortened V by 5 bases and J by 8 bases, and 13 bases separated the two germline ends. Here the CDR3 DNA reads TGTGCCAGCAGCCCCCCGGGACTCTATGAGCAGTTCTTC. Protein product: CASSPPGLYEQFF.

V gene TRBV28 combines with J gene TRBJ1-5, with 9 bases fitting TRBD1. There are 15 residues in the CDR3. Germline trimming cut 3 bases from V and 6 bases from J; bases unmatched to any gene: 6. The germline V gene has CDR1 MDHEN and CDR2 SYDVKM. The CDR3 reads CASSFSGQGSQPQHF. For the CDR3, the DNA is TGTGCCAGCAGTTTCTCCGGACAGGGGAGTCAGCCCCAGCATTTT.

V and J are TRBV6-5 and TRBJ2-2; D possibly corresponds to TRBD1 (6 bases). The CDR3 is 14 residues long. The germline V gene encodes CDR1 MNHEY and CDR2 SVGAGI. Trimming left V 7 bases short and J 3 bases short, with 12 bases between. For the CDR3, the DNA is TGTGCCAGCATGTCAGGGGAAGACACCGGGGAGCTGTTTTTT. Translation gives CASMSGEDTGELFF.

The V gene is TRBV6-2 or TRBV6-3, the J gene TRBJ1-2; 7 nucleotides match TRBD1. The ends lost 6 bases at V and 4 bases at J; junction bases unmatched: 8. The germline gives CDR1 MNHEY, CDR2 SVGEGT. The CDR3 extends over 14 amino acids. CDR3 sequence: CASSSGQLPYGYTF. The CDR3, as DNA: TGTGCCAGCAGCTCGGGACAGCTTCCCTATGGCTACACCTTC.

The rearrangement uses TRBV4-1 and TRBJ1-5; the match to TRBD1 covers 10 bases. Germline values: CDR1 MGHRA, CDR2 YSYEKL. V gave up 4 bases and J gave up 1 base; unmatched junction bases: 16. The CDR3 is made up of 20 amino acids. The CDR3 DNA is TGCGCCAGCAGCCCAAGAGGGAGACAGGGGGCTGGGGGGAGCAATCAGCCCCAGCATTTT. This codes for CASSPRGRQGAGGSNQPQHF.

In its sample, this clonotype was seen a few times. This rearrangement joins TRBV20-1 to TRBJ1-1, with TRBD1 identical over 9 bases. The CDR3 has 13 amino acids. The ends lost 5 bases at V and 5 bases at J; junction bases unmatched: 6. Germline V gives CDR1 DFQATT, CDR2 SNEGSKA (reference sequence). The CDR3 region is CSAPGTGSTEAFF. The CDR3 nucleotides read TGCAGTGCTCCCGGGACAGGGAGTACTGAAGCTTTCTTT.

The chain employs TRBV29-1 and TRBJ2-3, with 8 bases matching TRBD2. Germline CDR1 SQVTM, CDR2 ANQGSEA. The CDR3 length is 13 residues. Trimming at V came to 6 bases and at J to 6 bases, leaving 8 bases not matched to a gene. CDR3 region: CSVAGLAADTQYF. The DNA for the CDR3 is TGCAGCGTCGCCGGACTAGCAGCGGATACGCAGTATTTT.